The 29 T cell receptor beta chains below all came from one sample that was sequenced in a study of PD-L1 blockade in urothelial cancer. Time point in this sample: pretreatment peripheral blood. Produced via immunoSEQ multiplex PCR; TCRdb's table is partial and in-frame only. The sample contains almost 50,000 clones, around 84% of which appear only once. Sample: PBMCs, taken around atezolizumab (anti-PD-L1) treatment. All receptors derive from a man between 65 and 85 years old with urothelial cancer.

The chain couples TRBV29-1 to TRBJ1-2; possibly TRBD1 for D (5 bases). The CDR3 is 13 amino acids. The V gene lost 5 bases and the J gene lost 4 bases, with 14 bases spanning the gap. The germline V gene has CDR1 SQVTM and CDR2 ANQGSEA. CDR3 nucleotide sequence: TGCAGCGTTACGACAGAAAACTCCTATGGCTACACCTTC. Amino acid sequence: CSVTTENSYGYTF.

The rearrangement joins TRBV7-9 to TRBJ2-5, with TRBD2 as a possible D gene (5 bases). Germline V gene lookup returns CDR1 SEHNR and CDR2 FQNEAQ (reference sequence). Trimming stripped 4 bases from V and 1 base from J, with 13 bases between. The CDR3 has 15 residues. The CDR3 DNA follows: TGTGCCAGCAGCTATGGGAGACTACTCCAAGAGACCCAGTACTTC. Amino acid sequence: CASSYGRLLQETQYF. Based on the CDR3 plus reference TRBV7-9 and TRBJ2-5, the full variable domain is DTGVSQNPRHKITKRGQNVTFRCDPISEHNRLYWYRQTLGQGPEFLTYFQNEAQLEKSRLLSDRFSAERPKGSFSTLEIQRTEQGDSAMYLCASSYGRLLQETQYFGPGTRLLVL.

The chain employs TRBV5-5 and TRBJ2-4; tentatively, D is TRBD1 (5 bases). Trimming took off 0 bases at V and 1 base at J, with 14 bases between the two ends. Germline V gene data show CDR1 as SGHKS and CDR2 as YYEKEE (reference sequence). The CDR3 has 17 amino acids. The DNA for the CDR3 is TGTGCCAGCAGCTTGGCTCGAGACAGCCCCGCCAAAAACATTCAGTACTTC. Protein sequence: CASSLARDSPAKNIQYF.

The chain uses TRBV27 and TRBJ1-2; 9 nucleotides line up with TRBD1. Germline CDR1 and CDR2: MNHEY and SMNVEV (reference sequence). The J segment lost 0 bases and the V segment lost 5 bases, leaving 7 bases of the junction unmatched. The length of the CDR3 is 16 residues. In nucleotides, the CDR3 is TGTGCCAGCAGTCCGGGACAGGGAACTACTAACTATGGCTACACCTTC. Its translation: CASSPGQGTTNYGYTF.

The gene calls are TRBV14 and TRBJ2-1; 15 bases align to TRBD2. V was pared by 4 bases and J by 4 bases, with 2 bases of the junction left unmatched. The germline gives CDR1 SGHDN, CDR2 FVKESK. This CDR3 is 16 amino acids long. CDR3 DNA: TGTGCCAGCAGCCGGACTAGCGGGGGGGTGTACAATGAGCAGTTCTTC. Its protein is CASSRTSGGVYNEQFF.

V gene TRBV4-2 combines with J gene TRBJ1-2; D is unresolved. V dropped 0 bases and J dropped 7 bases, with 6 bases sitting between them. This CDR3 is 12 amino acids long. Germline lookup yields CDR1 LGHNA and CDR2 YNFKEQ. CDR3 amino acids: CASSQERVGYTF. CDR3 DNA sequence: TGTGCCAGCAGCCAAGAACGGGTTGGCTACACCTTC.

The chain has TRBV29-1 and TRBJ2-6; D may be TRBD2 (5 bases). The CDR3 consists of 14 residues. The V gene lost 3 bases and the J gene lost 0 bases, with 6 bases spanning the gap. CDR1 SQVTM and CDR2 ANQGSEA come from the germline V gene. The CDR3 loop reads CSVDRGSGANVLTF. The CDR3 DNA reads as TGCAGCGTTGATCGGGGCTCTGGGGCCAACGTCCTGACTTTC.

Comments on this clone: One end of the junction is discordant with germline, which a read error may explain. V usage is TRBV5-1 and J usage is TRBJ2-1; 7 positions agree with TRBD2. The V gene's germline CDR1 is SGHRS and CDR2 YFSETQ. The CDR3 has 13 amino acids. The CDR3 DNA reads as TGCGCCAGCAGCTTGGGAGAGCGGGAAATACGGATCTTC. It codes for CASSLGEREIRIF.

This chain connects TRBV7-6 to TRBJ2-1; 11 nucleotides agree with TRBD2. J gave up 9 bases and V 4 bases, and 8 bases lay outside the gene matches. The CDR3 sequence is 15 residues long. The germline CDR1 and CDR2 sequences are SGHVS and FNYEAQ. The CDR3 DNA reads TGTGCCAGCAGCTCGACTAGCGGGAACCCCGGTGAGCAGTTCTTC. Amino acids: CASSSTSGNPGEQFF.

V is TRBV7-2 and J is TRBJ2-3, with a tentative D call TRBD2 (5 bases). The V gene lost 7 bases and the J gene lost 2 bases, with 16 bases spanning the gap. The germline V gene encodes CDR1 SGHTA and CDR2 FQGNSA. This CDR3 is built from 15 residues. The CDR3 DNA reads TGTGCCAGCACCCCCCAAGCGGAGAACACAGATACGCAGTATTTT. This sequence encodes CASTPQAENTDTQYF.

The chain carries TRBV2 and TRBJ1-1; 8 bases line up with TRBD1. V lost 6 bases, J lost 0 bases, and 0 bases stayed unmatched. The CDR3 extends over 13 amino acids. Germline V gene data show CDR1 as SNHLY and CDR2 as FYNNEI. The CDR3 DNA reads TGTGCCAGCAGGGGACAGGTGAACACTGAAGCTTTCTTT. Translated, it gives CASRGQVNTEAFF. The variable domain in full, completed from reference TRBV2 and TRBJ1-1, reads EPEVTQTPSHQVTQMGQEVILRCVPISNHLYFYWYRQILGQKVEFLVSFYNNEISEKSEIFDDQFSVERPDGSNFTLKIRSTKLEDSAMYFCASRGQVNTEAFFGQGTRLTVV.

The chain recombines TRBV9 with TRBJ2-1; 9 nucleotides match TRBD2. The germline CDR1 and CDR2 sequences are SGDLS and YYNGEE. V lost 1 base to trimming and J lost 8 bases; unmatched junction nucleotides: 10. The CDR3 is 16 residues long. DNA for the CDR3: TGTGCCAGCAGCGTAAGGTCTAGCGGGAAAGTCGATGAGCAGTTCTTC. Residues: CASSVRSSGKVDEQFF.

The V call is TRBV18, the J call TRBJ1-6, with D maybe TRBD1 (6 bases). The CDR3 is 14 residues long. Per germline, CDR1 KGHSH and CDR2 LQKENI. Trimming shortened V by 1 base and J by 8 bases, and 9 bases separated the two germline ends. This CDR3 reads CASSPLDSDSPLHF. As DNA, the CDR3 is TGTGCCAGCTCACCACTGGACAGCGATTCACCCCTCCACTTT.

V gene TRBV7-2 combines with J gene TRBJ1-5; 10 nucleotides line up with TRBD1. This CDR3 has 14 amino acids. The germline CDR1 and CDR2 sequences are SGHTA and FQGNSA. The V and J ends lost 5 bases and 7 bases, in that order; junction bases with no gene match: 5. Here the CDR3 DNA reads TGTGCCAGCAGCGTGACAGGGGGCGGGCAGCCCCAGCATTTT. Translating gives CASSVTGGGQPQHF. The full variable domain, in which reference TRBV7-2 and TRBJ1-5 provide the parts outside the CDR3, is GAGVSQSPSNKVTEKGKDVELRCDPISGHTALYWYRQSLGQGLEFLIYFQGNSAPDKSGLPSDRFSAERTGGSVSTLTIQRTQQEDSAVYLCASSVTGGGQPQHFGDGTRLSIL.

V gene TRBV7-3 combines with J gene TRBJ2-7, with D possibly being TRBD1 (5 bases). The CDR3 has 14 residues. Germline V gene data show CDR1 as SGHTA and CDR2 as FQGTGA. V was shortened by 2 bases and J by 6 bases, with 14 bases between the two germline ends. CDR3 region: CASSLPGPQPEQYF. Here the CDR3 DNA reads TGTGCCAGCAGCTTACCAGGGCCTCAACCCGAGCAGTACTTC.

V gene TRBV29-1 combines with J gene TRBJ2-7; 12 bases line up with TRBD1. Trimming at V came to 4 bases and at J to 6 bases, leaving 4 bases not matched to a gene. CDR3 length: 13 residues. Germline CDR1 reads SQVTM; CDR2 reads ANQGSEA. CDR3 sequence (DNA): TGCAGCGTTGGGGGACAGGGGGCAGGCGAGCAGTACTTC. This gives the protein CSVGGQGAGEQYF.

CDR3 coding DNA: TGTGCCAGCAGTGATATTTTGGGGGGGCTGAACACTGAAGCTTTCTTT. Translation gives CASSDILGGLNTEAFF. The chain couples TRBV6-4 to TRBJ1-1, with D maybe TRBD1 (6 bases). Deletions cut 3 bases from V and 0 bases from J, with 14 bases between. There are 16 residues in the CDR3. Germline CDR1 MRHNA, CDR2 SNTAGT.

This rearrangement joins TRBV28 to TRBJ1-2, with D possibly matching TRBD1 (5 bases). The V gene's germline CDR1 is MDHEN and CDR2 SYDVKM. The CDR3 sequence is 14 residues long. Trimming cost V 1 base and J 8 bases, with 14 bases left between them. The CDR3 protein is CASSLFLGGNGYTF. CDR3 in DNA: TGTGCCAGCAGTTTATTTCTTGGGGGGAACGGCTACACCTTC.

This chain links TRBV2 with TRBJ2-2; D might be TRBD1 (6 bases). V was trimmed by 6 bases and J by 2 bases, leaving 10 bases between them. There are 14 residues in the CDR3. Per germline, CDR1 SNHLY and CDR2 FYNNEI. CDR3 DNA: TGTGCCAGCAGGGGACAAATCAACACCGGGGAGCTGTTTTTT. Its protein product is CASRGQINTGELFF.

The rearrangement links TRBV7-2 to TRBJ2-1, with 14 bases identical to TRBD2. CDR3 size: 18 residues. CDR1 is SGHTA, CDR2 FQGNSA, per germline. The ends lost 6 bases at V and 5 bases at J; junction bases unmatched: 12. The CDR3 DNA sequence: TGTGCCAGCAGACTAAAGGGACTAGCGGGAGAAAACCACAATGAGCAGTTCTTC. The encoded protein is CASRLKGLAGENHNEQFF.

The rearrangement links TRBV4-3 to TRBJ1-2, with D possibly being TRBD1 (6 bases). V lost 0 bases to trimming and J lost 7 bases, with 12 bases between them. This CDR3 has 14 amino acids. CDR1 is LGHNA, CDR2 YSLEER, per germline. The CDR3 here is CASSQDGGLVGYTF. The CDR3 nucleotides read TGCGCCAGCAGCCAAGATGGGGGCTTGGTTGGCTACACCTTC.

The V call is TRBV4-1, the J call TRBJ2-3; the match to TRBD2 covers 11 bases. The CDR3 has 16 residues. The trim removed 4 bases at V and 4 bases at J, leaving 7 bases unmatched. Germline-derived CDR1 and CDR2 are MGHRA and YSYEKL. CDR3: CASSLDSGGEPDTQYF. Written as DNA, the CDR3 is TGCGCCAGCAGCCTTGATAGCGGGGGGGAACCAGATACGCAGTATTTT.

This clone is termed medium-sized. The rearrangement uses TRBV6-1 and TRBJ1-3, with D perhaps TRBD1 (6 bases). The CDR3 runs to 16 residues. In germline, CDR1 is MNHNS, CDR2 SASEGT. With 3 bases removed from V and 0 bases from J, the gap between germline ends came to 12 bases. The CDR3 protein is CASSEITTGSGNTIYF. The CDR3, as DNA: TGTGCCAGCAGTGAGATTACGACAGGCTCTGGAAACACCATATATTTT.

The rearrangement links TRBV4-1 to TRBJ2-7; the match to TRBD1 covers 8 bases. After removal of 4 bases from V and 2 bases from J, the junction contained 10 bases not matched to a gene. Germline loops: CDR1 MGHRA, CDR2 YSYEKL. This CDR3 comprises 16 residues. This CDR3 is CASSLSRTGSPYEQYF. DNA for the CDR3: TGCGCCAGCAGCCTAAGCCGGACAGGGTCGCCCTACGAGCAGTACTTC.

The V gene is TRBV4-3, the J gene TRBJ2-3; 12 positions agree with TRBD2. Per the germline V gene, CDR1 is LGHNA and CDR2 is YSLEER. V dropped 0 bases and J dropped 5; count of bases not matched to a gene: 6. The CDR3 sequence is 17 residues long. In DNA form, the CDR3 reads TGCGCCAGCAGCCAAGACTGGCTAGCGGGGGGGGAAGATACGCAGTATTTT. This sequence encodes CASSQDWLAGGEDTQYF.

This clone was observed a handful of times. V and J are TRBV6-1 and TRBJ1-2; TRBD1 matches at 7 bases. This CDR3 spans 12 amino acids. CDR1 MNHNS and CDR2 SASEGT come from the germline V gene. V shed 7 bases, J shed 8 bases, and the junction held 7 bases outside the gene matches. This CDR3 reads CASKTGSLGYTF. CDR3 sequence (DNA): TGTGCCAGCAAGACAGGGTCCCTCGGCTACACCTTC.

The V and J genes are TRBV19 and TRBJ1-4; D gene ambiguous. Per germline, CDR1 LNHDA and CDR2 SQIVND (reference sequence). CDR3 length: 15 amino acids. Trimming pared 6 bases from V and 0 bases from J, leaving 11 bases between. The CDR3, as DNA: TGTGCCAGTAGATACAGTCGTGCAACTAATGAAAAACTGTTTTTT. It is translated as CASRYSRATNEKLFF.

V gene TRBV21-1 combines with J gene TRBJ2-1; TRBD1, as called in the table, went unchecked against the DNA. TRBV21-1 is a pseudogene segment. The CDR3 is 13 residues long. CDR3 region: CASSNLAGREQFF. The CDR3 DNA is TGTGCCAGCAGCAATTTGGCAGGGCGGGAGCAGTTCTTC.

The V and J genes are TRBV4-1 and TRBJ2-4; the match to TRBD2 covers 15 bases. V gave up 4 bases and J gave up 0 bases; unmatched junction bases: 4. The CDR3 extends over 18 amino acids. Germline V CDR1 and CDR2: MGHRA, YSYEKL. This CDR3 is CASSPGLAGGLAKNIQYF. The DNA of the CDR3 is TGCGCCAGCAGCCCGGGACTAGCGGGAGGACTAGCCAAAAACATTCAGTACTTC.